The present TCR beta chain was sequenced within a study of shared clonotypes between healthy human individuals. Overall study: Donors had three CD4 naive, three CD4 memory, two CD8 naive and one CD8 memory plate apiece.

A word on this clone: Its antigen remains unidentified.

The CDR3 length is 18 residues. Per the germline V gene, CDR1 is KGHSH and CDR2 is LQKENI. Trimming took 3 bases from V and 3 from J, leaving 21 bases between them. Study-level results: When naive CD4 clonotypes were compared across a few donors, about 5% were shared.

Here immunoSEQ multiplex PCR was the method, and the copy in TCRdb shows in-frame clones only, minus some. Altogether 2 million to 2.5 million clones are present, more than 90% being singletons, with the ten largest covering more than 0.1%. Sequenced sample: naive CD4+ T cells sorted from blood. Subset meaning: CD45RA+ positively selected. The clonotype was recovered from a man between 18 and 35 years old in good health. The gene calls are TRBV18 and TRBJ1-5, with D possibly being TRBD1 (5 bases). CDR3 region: CASSPRSQAFLANQPQHF. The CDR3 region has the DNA TGTGCCAGCTCACCCAGATCACAGGCGTTCCTTGCCAATCAGCCCCAGCATTTT.